A single sample is the source of the 32 T cell receptor beta chains below, sequenced in a study of liver allograft versus peripheral blood T cells. Overall study: Transplanted livers and recipients' peripheral blood had their T cell receptor repertoires compared.

A single record per CDR3 protein comes from TCRdb applying MiXCR to the reads. In the table there are 7,400 or so distinct CDR3 sequences, roughly 15% of which are singletons. The receptors here all came from a human patient who had a liver transplant. Some of the T cells might come from the graft donor.

The chain is built from TRBV12-3 or TRBV12-4 and TRBJ1-3; D gene uncertain. This CDR3 is 12 amino acids long. V lost 3 bases and J 0 bases, leaving 0 bases between the germline ends. The DNA of the CDR3 is TGTGCCAGCAGTTTCTCTGGAAACACCATATATTTT. Translating it yields CASSFSGNTIYF.

This clonotype was counted only a few times. The chain combines TRBV20-1 with TRBJ1-4; TRBD1 aligns across 9 bases. CDR1 and CDR2 (germline): DFQATT, SNEGSKA (reference sequence). J lost 8 bases, V lost 3 bases, and 7 bases had no gene match. The CDR3 loop spans 14 amino acids. In DNA form, the CDR3 reads TGCAGTGCTAGTAGGACAGGGGTGGGCGAAAAACTGTTTTTT. This sequence encodes CSASRTGVGEKLFF.

This clonotype appeared many times. The CDR3 nucleotides read TGTGCCAGCAGTACCGGGGGGCAAAATTCACCCCTCCACTTT. It yields the protein CASSTGGQNSPLHF. The chain couples TRBV6-6 to TRBJ1-6; TRBD1 is a possible D gene (6 bases). The CDR3 length is 14 residues. Germline CDR1 MNHNY, CDR2 SVGAGI (reference sequence). V lost 5 bases to trimming and J lost 7 bases, with 12 bases between them.

This clonotype was counted many times. The chain is built from TRBV7-9 and TRBJ2-7; unclear D gene. The CDR3 loop spans 15 amino acids. Per germline, CDR1 SEHNR and CDR2 FQNEAQ (reference sequence). Trimming removed 1 base from V and 0 bases from J, with 10 bases in between. The CDR3 sequence is CASSLGQRSSYEQYF. CDR3 nucleotide sequence: TGTGCCAGCAGCTTAGGGCAGAGGAGCTCCTACGAGCAGTACTTC.

This clonotype is medium-sized by share. The chain carries TRBV18 and TRBJ2-1, with 10 bases matching TRBD1. V was pared by 6 bases and J by 4 bases, with 3 bases of the junction left unmatched. CDR1 and CDR2 (germline): KGHSH, LQKENI. The CDR3 contains 14 residues. Here the CDR3 reads CASSDRGFYNEQFF. The CDR3 DNA sequence: TGTGCCAGCTCGGACAGGGGGTTTTACAATGAGCAGTTCTTC. Filled out from reference TRBV18 and TRBJ2-1, the complete variable domain reads NAGVMQNPRHLVRRRGQEARLRCSPMKGHSHVYWYRQLPEEGLKFMVYLQKENIIDESGMPKERFSAEFPKEGPSILRIQQVVRGDSAAYFCASSDRGFYNEQFFGPGTRLTVL.

In this sample, this clonotype is medium-sized. The genes are TRBV30 and TRBJ1-1, with 11 bases aligning to TRBD1. The J segment lost 8 bases and the V segment lost 5 bases, leaving 7 bases of the junction unmatched. The CDR3 is 13 amino acids. The germline gives CDR1 GTSNPN, CDR2 SVGIG (reference sequence). The CDR3 protein is CAWRTGGVGEAFF. The DNA of the CDR3 is TGTGCCTGGCGGACAGGGGGCGTGGGGGAAGCTTTCTTT.

This clonotype was counted once. The V call is TRBV30, the J call TRBJ1-6, with a tentative D call TRBD1 (5 bases). The CDR3 sequence is 14 residues long. Trimming took 3 bases from V and 10 from J, leaving 16 bases between them. Germline V gene sequence: CDR1 GTSNPN, CDR2 SVGIG (reference sequence). The CDR3 protein is CAWSLTWGWSPLHF. The CDR3 DNA sequence: TGTGCCTGGAGCCTCACATGGGGCTGGTCACCCCTCCACTTT. The variable domain in full, completed from reference TRBV30 and TRBJ1-6, reads SQTIHQWPATLVQPVGSPLSLECTVEGTSNPNLYWYRQAAGRGLQLLFYSVGIGQISSEVPQNLSASRPQDRQFILSSKKLLLSDSGFYLCAWSLTWGWSPLHFGNGTRLTVT.

This clonotype came up a few times. V usage is TRBV7-2 and J usage is TRBJ2-1; 8 positions agree with TRBD2. The V and J ends lost 11 bases and 7 bases, in that order; junction bases with no gene match: 7. CDR3 length equals 12 residues. The germline V gene has CDR1 SGHTA and CDR2 FQGNSA. This CDR3 is CALRGGGNEQFF. DNA of the CDR3: TGTGCCCTCCGGGGGGGCGGGAATGAGCAGTTCTTC.

This clonotype was seen a few times. The chain recombines TRBV20-1 with TRBJ1-1, with D hard to call. V was shortened by 6 bases and J by 4 bases, with 9 bases between the two germline ends. Germline V lookup: CDR1 DFQATT, CDR2 SNEGSKA (reference sequence). The CDR3 runs 11 residues. The CDR3 is CSAVGPTEAFF. The CDR3 nucleotides read TGCAGTGCGGTAGGACCCACTGAAGCTTTCTTT.

The chain uses TRBV20-1 and TRBJ2-1, with TRBD2 matching over 13 bases. Germline V gene sequence: CDR1 DFQATT, CDR2 SNEGSKA (reference sequence). This CDR3 has 15 residues. J lost 10 bases, V lost 0 bases, and 6 bases had no gene match. The CDR3 coding sequence is TGCAGTGCTAGAGATTGGACTAGCGGGGGTCGGGAGCAGTTCTTC. It encodes CSARDWTSGGREQFF.

This clonotype was detected a few times. The V call is TRBV12-3 or TRBV12-4, the J call TRBJ1-2; D is undetermined. Trimming pared 5 bases from V and 2 bases from J, leaving 12 bases between. The CDR3 spans 14 residues. CDR3 sequence reads: CASSPRRVNYGYTF. The CDR3 DNA is TGTGCCAGCAGTCCTCGACGGGTCAACTATGGCTACACCTTC.

A single count supports this clonotype. This chain connects TRBV3-1 to TRBJ1-1; tentatively, D is TRBD1 (6 bases). The germline gives CDR1 LGHDT, CDR2 YNNKEL (reference sequence). The germline V and J ends were trimmed by 5 bases and 11 bases, with 15 bases remaining between them. The CDR3 is made up of 12 amino acids. This CDR3 reads CASSSGGGGAFF. The CDR3 DNA is TGTGCCAGCAGCTCAGGAGGAGGGGGGGCTTTCTTT.

This sequence joins TRBV7-2 and TRBJ2-1; 8 bases align to TRBD2. Germline CDR1 SGHTA, CDR2 FQGNSA. This CDR3 has 15 amino acids. Unmatched junction bases numbered 9, after V lost 2 bases and J lost 9 bases. In DNA, the CDR3 is TGTGCCAGCAGCTTACAGCCCAGCGGGGGTGGTGAGCAGTTCTTC. Translation gives CASSLQPSGGGEQFF. Variable domain in full (rest from reference TRBV7-2 and TRBJ2-1): GAGVSQSPSNKVTEKGKDVELRCDPISGHTALYWYRQSLGQGLEFLIYFQGNSAPDKSGLPSDRFSAERTGGSVSTLTIQRTQQEDSAVYLCASSLQPSGGGEQFFGPGTRLTVL.

This clonotype is medium-sized. CDR3 DNA: TGTGCCAGCAGTGGCCCCTCAGGAGGGAATCAGCCCCAGCATTTT. It specifies CASSGPSGGNQPQHF. V and J are TRBV6-6 and TRBJ1-5; no definite D call. The V gene lost 5 bases and the J gene lost 4 bases, with 15 bases spanning the gap. Germline assignment: CDR1 MNHNY and CDR2 SVGAGI (reference sequence). The CDR3 extends over 15 amino acids.

This clonotype was counted between two and nine times. The chain has TRBV2 and TRBJ1-2; 7 positions match TRBD1. With V trimmed by 5 bases and J by 3 bases, 3 bases remained unmatched. CDR3 length: 13 amino acids. Germline CDR1 reads SNHLY; CDR2 reads FYNNEI. As DNA, the CDR3 is TGTGCCAGCAGTCGACAGGGCGACTATGGCTACACCTTC. Protein product: CASSRQGDYGYTF.

By its share, this clonotype is medium-sized. In nucleotides, the CDR3 is TGTGCCAGCTCTTATACCCTTTCCAGGGGTAATGAGCAGTTCTTC. Amino acid sequence: CASSYTLSRGNEQFF. The chain joins TRBV18 to TRBJ2-1, with D perhaps TRBD1 (6 bases). Germline values: CDR1 KGHSH, CDR2 LQKENI. The length of the CDR3 is 15 residues. V was shortened by 6 bases and J by 7 bases, with 19 bases between the two germline ends.

This clonotype is categorized as medium-sized (0.01 to 0.1%). The J gene is TRBJ1-3, the V gene TRBV6-2 or TRBV6-3; the D gene is possibly TRBD1 (5 bases). The germline V gene has CDR1 MNHEY and CDR2 SVGEGT. The CDR3 covers 14 residues. V lost 2 bases and J lost 1, with 6 bases in between. This chain's CDR3 is CASSYGGSGNTIYF. The CDR3 DNA is TGTGCCAGCAGTTACGGGGGTTCTGGAAACACCATATATTTT.

This clonotype rates as medium-sized (0.01 to 0.1%). The chain couples TRBV19 to TRBJ1-2, with D perhaps matching TRBD1 (6 bases). The germline V gene has CDR1 LNHDA and CDR2 SQIVND (reference sequence). This CDR3 spans 13 amino acids. Deletions cut 3 bases from V and 6 bases from J, with 11 bases between. CDR3: CASSIRDTNGYTF. The CDR3 DNA is TGTGCCAGTAGTATCCGGGACACGAATGGCTACACCTTC.

V gene TRBV12-3 or TRBV12-4 combines with J gene TRBJ1-1, with D hard to call. Trimming cost V 1 base and J 1 base, with 7 bases left between them. CDR3 length equals 14 residues. For the CDR3, the DNA is TGTGCCAGCAGTTTAGTAGTCTGGAACACTGAAGCTTTCTTT. Protein sequence: CASSLVVWNTEAFF.

This clonotype was observed a handful of times. The chain uses TRBV12-3 or TRBV12-4 and TRBJ1-2; the match to TRBD1 covers 11 bases. Losses at the gene ends were 6 bases for V and 8 bases for J; bases not matched to a gene: 8. There are 14 residues in the CDR3. The CDR3 DNA reads as TGTGCCAGCAGAGGGACAGGGGGACGTCGGGGCTACACCTTC. This encodes CASRGTGGRRGYTF.

This clonotype rates as medium-sized. The chain uses TRBV19 and TRBJ1-2; tentative D call: TRBD1 (5 bases). V was shortened by 0 bases and J by 5 bases, with 7 bases between the two germline ends. The CDR3 runs to 13 residues. CDR1 and CDR2 (germline): LNHDA, SQIVND (reference sequence). The CDR3, as DNA: TGTGCCAGTAGTATAGACCAGGGTTATGGCTACACCTTC. This encodes CASSIDQGYGYTF.

This clonotype was recorded many times. CDR3 coding DNA: TGTGCCAGCAGTTCCCGACTAGCGGGGGGTAATGAGCAGTTCTTC. This sequence encodes CASSSRLAGGNEQFF. The chain employs TRBV6-5 and TRBJ2-1; 13 bases agree with TRBD2. Germline values: CDR1 MNHEY, CDR2 SVGAGI. The CDR3 has 15 amino acids. J was trimmed by 7 bases and V by 4 bases; bases with no gene match: 4.

This clonotype is deemed medium-sized. CDR3 amino acids: CSARDRVQGNTEAFF. Written as DNA, the CDR3 is TGCAGTGCTAGAGATCGAGTGCAGGGTAACACTGAAGCTTTCTTT. The V gene is TRBV20-1, the J gene TRBJ1-1; possible D gene TRBD1, 5 bases. Trimming removed 0 bases at V and 2 bases at J, with 13 bases between. The CDR3 has 15 residues. CDR1 and CDR2 from the germline V gene are DFQATT and SNEGSKA (reference sequence).

The chain links TRBV20-1 to TRBJ2-1, with TRBD2 matching over 11 bases. The J segment lost 9 bases and the V segment lost 0 bases, leaving 7 bases of the junction unmatched. CDR3 length equals 15 residues. Germline CDR1 is DFQATT and CDR2 is SNEGSKA (reference sequence). The CDR3 is CSARDRPSGGPEQFF. Here the CDR3 DNA reads TGCAGTGCTAGAGATCGGCCTAGCGGGGGGCCTGAGCAGTTCTTC.

This clonotype has only a few counts. V and J are TRBV20-1 and TRBJ1-4; D is undetermined. The V and J ends lost 3 bases and 0 bases respectively, with 8 bases between them. Germline values: CDR1 DFQATT, CDR2 SNEGSKA (reference sequence). This CDR3 has 14 amino acids. The CDR3 reads CSASLSATNEKLFF. CDR3 sequence (DNA): TGCAGTGCTAGCCTCAGCGCAACTAATGAAAAACTGTTTTTT.

This clonotype was counted at least ten times. The chain couples TRBV5-4 to TRBJ1-5; TRBD1 aligns across 8 bases. J lost 6 bases, V lost 0 bases, and 17 bases had no gene match. The germline V gene encodes CDR1 SGHNT and CDR2 YYREEE (reference sequence). The length of the CDR3 is 19 residues. CDR3 coding DNA: TGTGCCAGCAGCTTGGAGGCAGGGGGCGACGGGGCAGGGGGTCAGCCCCAGCATTTT. Amino acid sequence: CASSLEAGGDGAGGQPQHF.

In the case of this clonotype: This sequence may be a read error, since a much larger clone differs from it by one base. The chain has TRBV18 and TRBJ2-7; tentatively, D is TRBD2 (6 bases). The CDR3 covers 16 residues. The germline V and J ends were trimmed by 0 bases and 2 bases, with 14 bases remaining between them. Germline CDR1 is KGHSH and CDR2 is LQKENI. CDR3: CASSPPWVGGTYEQYF. DNA for the CDR3: TGTGCCAGCTCACCACCATGGGTCGGAGGGACCTACGAGCAGTACTTC.

The sample holds a few counts of this clonotype. J is TRBJ2-3 and V is TRBV12-3 or TRBV12-4; D perhaps matches TRBD2 (5 bases). This CDR3 has 15 amino acids. V was shortened by 8 bases and J by 0 bases, with 15 bases between the two germline ends. The CDR3 loop is CASGRLRTSTDTQYF. Here the CDR3 DNA reads TGTGCCAGCGGTAGACTGCGGACTAGCACAGATACGCAGTATTTT.

In DNA, the CDR3 is TGTGCCAGCAGTTTGAGTCAGGCCACGAAGACCCAGTACTTC. Translation gives CASSLSQATKTQYF. The chain joins TRBV12-3 or TRBV12-4 to TRBJ2-5; D unresolved. The CDR3 is 14 residues long. V dropped 3 bases and J dropped 6 bases, with 14 bases sitting between them.

This clonotype was seen a few times. The rearrangement links TRBV19 to TRBJ1-4; a possible D gene is TRBD1 (6 bases). This CDR3 has 13 amino acids. Germline loops: CDR1 LNHDA, CDR2 SQIVND (reference sequence). The V gene lost 2 bases and the J gene lost 7 bases, with 8 bases spanning the gap. CDR3 sequence reads: CASSINRAEKLFF. In DNA, the CDR3 is TGTGCCAGTAGTATAAACAGGGCTGAAAAACTGTTTTTT. The entire variable domain, with the rest obtained from reference TRBV19 and TRBJ1-4, is as follows: DGGITQSPKYLFRKEGQNVTLSCEQNLNHDAMYWYRQDPGQGLRLIYYSQIVNDFQKGDIAEGYSVSREKKESFPLTVTSAQKNPTAFYLCASSINRAEKLFFGSGTQLSVL.

For this clonotype: With a much larger clone just one base away, this may be a read error. V usage is TRBV6-1 and J usage is TRBJ1-2, with 8 bases that match TRBD1. Germline loops: CDR1 MNHNS, CDR2 SASEGT. CDR3 length: 12 amino acids. In DNA, the CDR3 is TGTTCCAGCAGGGGACAGGACTATGGCTACACCTTC. Its protein is CSSRGQDYGYTF.

The chain is built from TRBV12-3 or TRBV12-4 and TRBJ2-5, with D uncertain. V shed 2 bases and J shed 5 bases, with 9 bases lying between them. The CDR3 is 13 residues long. The CDR3 region is CASSLNSWETQYF. The CDR3 DNA is TGTGCCAGCAGTTTAAACAGTTGGGAGACCCAGTACTTC.